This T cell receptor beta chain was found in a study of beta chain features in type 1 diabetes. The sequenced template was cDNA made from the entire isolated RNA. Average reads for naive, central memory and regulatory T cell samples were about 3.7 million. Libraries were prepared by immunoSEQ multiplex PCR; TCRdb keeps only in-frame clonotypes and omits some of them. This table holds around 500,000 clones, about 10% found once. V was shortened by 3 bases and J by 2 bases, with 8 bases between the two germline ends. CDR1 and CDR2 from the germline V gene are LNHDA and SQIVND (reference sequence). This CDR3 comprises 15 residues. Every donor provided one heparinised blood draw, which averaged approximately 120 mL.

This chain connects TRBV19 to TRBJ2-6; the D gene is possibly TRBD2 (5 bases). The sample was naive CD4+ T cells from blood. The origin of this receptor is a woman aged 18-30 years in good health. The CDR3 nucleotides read TGTGCCAGTAGTATCGGGGTGACTGGGGCCAACGTCCTGACTTTC. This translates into CASSIGVTGANVLTF.